The present T cell receptor beta chain was sequenced within a study of lymphopenia after photon versus proton radiotherapy. Study-wide results and limits: In patients who died, overall survival fell as post-nadir TCR diversity dropped more. Only patients who died were analyzed for survival; proton advantage is unproven. Oligoclonal CD8+ Temra expansion after nadir drove photon patients' diversity drop.

Germline CDR1 reads LGHNA; CDR2 reads YSLEER. The CDR3 runs to 15 residues. The J segment lost 2 bases and the V segment lost 4 bases, leaving 7 bases of the junction unmatched. Libraries were prepared by immunoSEQ multiplex PCR; TCRdb keeps only in-frame clonotypes and omits some of them. The repertoire holds under 65,000 clones, with roughly 83% as singletons. On this clone itself: The antigen is unknown.

The origin of this receptor is a man aged 55 to 70 with pancreatic cancer. The sequences come from peripheral blood, collected from a patient treated with proton-based radiotherapy. This sequence joins TRBV4-3 and TRBJ2-7, with 8 positions matching TRBD2. In DNA form, the CDR3 reads TGCGCCAGCAGCCTTGGAGCGGGAGATACCTACGAGCAGTACTTC. Amino acids: CASSLGAGDTYEQYF.